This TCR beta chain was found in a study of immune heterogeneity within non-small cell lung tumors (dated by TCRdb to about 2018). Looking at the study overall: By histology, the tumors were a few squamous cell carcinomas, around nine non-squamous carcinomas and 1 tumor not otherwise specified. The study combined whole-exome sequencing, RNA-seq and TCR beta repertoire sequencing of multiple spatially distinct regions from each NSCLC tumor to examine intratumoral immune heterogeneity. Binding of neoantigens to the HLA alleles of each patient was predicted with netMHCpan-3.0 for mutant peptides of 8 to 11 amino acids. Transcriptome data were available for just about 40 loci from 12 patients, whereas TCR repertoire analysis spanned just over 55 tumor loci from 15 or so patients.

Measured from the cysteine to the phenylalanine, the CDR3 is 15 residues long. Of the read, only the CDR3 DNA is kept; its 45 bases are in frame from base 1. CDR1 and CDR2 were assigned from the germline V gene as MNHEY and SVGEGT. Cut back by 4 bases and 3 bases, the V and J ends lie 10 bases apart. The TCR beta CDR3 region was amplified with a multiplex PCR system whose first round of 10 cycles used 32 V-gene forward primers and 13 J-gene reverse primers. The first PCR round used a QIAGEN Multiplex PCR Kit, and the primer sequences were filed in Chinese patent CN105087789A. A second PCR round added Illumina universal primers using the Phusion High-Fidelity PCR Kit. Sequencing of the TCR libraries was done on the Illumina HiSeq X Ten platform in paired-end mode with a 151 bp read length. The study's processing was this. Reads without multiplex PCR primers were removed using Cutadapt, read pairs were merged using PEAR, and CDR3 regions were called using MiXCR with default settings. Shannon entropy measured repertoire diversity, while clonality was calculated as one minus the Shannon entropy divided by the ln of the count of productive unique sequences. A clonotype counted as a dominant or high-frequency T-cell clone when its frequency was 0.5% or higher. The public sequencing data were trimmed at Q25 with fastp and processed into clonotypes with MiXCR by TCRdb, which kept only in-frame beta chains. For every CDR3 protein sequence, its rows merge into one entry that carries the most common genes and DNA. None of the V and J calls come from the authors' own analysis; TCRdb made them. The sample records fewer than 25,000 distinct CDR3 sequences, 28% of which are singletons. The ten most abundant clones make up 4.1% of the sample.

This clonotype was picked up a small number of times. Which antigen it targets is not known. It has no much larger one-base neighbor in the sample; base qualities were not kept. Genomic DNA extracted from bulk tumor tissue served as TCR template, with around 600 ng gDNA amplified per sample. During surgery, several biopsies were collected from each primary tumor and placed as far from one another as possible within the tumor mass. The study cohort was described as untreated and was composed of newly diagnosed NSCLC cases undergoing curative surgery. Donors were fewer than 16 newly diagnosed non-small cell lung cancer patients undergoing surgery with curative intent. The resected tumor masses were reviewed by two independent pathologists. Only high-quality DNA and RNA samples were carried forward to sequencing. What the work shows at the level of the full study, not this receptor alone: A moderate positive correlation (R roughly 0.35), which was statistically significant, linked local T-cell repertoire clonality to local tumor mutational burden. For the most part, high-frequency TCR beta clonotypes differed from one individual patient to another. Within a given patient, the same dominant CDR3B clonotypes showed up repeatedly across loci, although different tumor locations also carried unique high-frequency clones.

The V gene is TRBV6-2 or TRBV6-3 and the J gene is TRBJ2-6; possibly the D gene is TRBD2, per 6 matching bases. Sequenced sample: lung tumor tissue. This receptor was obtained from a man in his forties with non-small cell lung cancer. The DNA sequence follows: TGTGCCAGCAGTTCGGGGGTACGTGGGGCCAACGTCCTGACTTTC. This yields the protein CASSSGVRGANVLTF.